The present T cell receptor beta chain was sequenced within a study of cytomegalovirus exposure and HLA in healthy donors. Findings and limits, study-wide: A later analysis showed TCR association rates differing by HLA locus, peaking at DRB1 and lowest at HLA-C. In an earlier analysis, most TCR beta V segments were productive about 87% or about 30% of the time. When analyzed later, a missense DCLRE1C variant was found to be linked to TCR beta V- and J-gene trimming.

V lost 5 bases to trimming and J lost 5 bases; unmatched junction nucleotides: 7. CDR3 length: 14 residues. From germline, CDR1 is MNHEY and CDR2 SMNVEV (reference sequence). Amplification used 60 Vbeta primers and 13 Jbeta primers. Only in-frame clones appear in the TCRdb table, and some are missing; sequencing was by immunoSEQ multiplex PCR. The repertoire holds 100,000 to 150,000 clones, with over 75% as singletons. In regard to this clone: Its antigen is not known.

These donors, healthy bone marrow donors, were studied. The chain employs TRBV27 and TRBJ2-5; 8 bases match TRBD1. This receptor was identified in a man aged 40-49 years in good health and CMV-seronegative. Sequenced sample: PBMCs. The CDR3 sequence: CASSARQGRETQYF. The CDR3 DNA reads as TGTGCCAGCAGTGCCAGACAGGGGCGTGAGACCCAGTACTTC.